This T cell receptor (beta chain) was captured in a study of CD8+ T cells in alopecia areata. Findings of the study overall: Lesional scalp, notably in alopecia totalis/universalis, had clonality above that of normal scalp. Resident alphabeta T cells of normal skin are also sequenced in scalp samples. Mice showed clearer TCR sharing than patients did, a gap that was possibly HLA-related.

Sorting from PBMCs produced CD4+ and CD8+ T cells. This clone was recorded at least ten times. Its specificity is unknown. V was pared by 11 bases and J by 2 bases, with 9 bases between. This CDR3 contains 11 residues. Germline V gene sequence: CDR1 MNHEY, CDR2 SVGAGI. cDNA prepared by RNA extraction and subsequent reverse transcription served as the template for sequencing. TCRdb's table, derived via immunoSEQ multiplex PCR, lists solely in-frame clones and lacks some. The data contain 95,000 to 110,000 clones, 55% of them singletons. The chain uses TRBV6-5 and TRBJ1-2, with D possibly being TRBD1 (5 bases). The specimen was CD4+ T cells sorted from blood. This clonotype was obtained from a human donor in good health. As DNA, the CDR3 is TGTGCCGTAGGGGTCAACTATGGCTACACCTTC. Translating gives CAVGVNYGYTF.